Only one count was recorded for the clone carrying this TCR beta chain. The data were obtained in a study of neoadjuvant anti-PD-1 for oral cavity cancer. Sequenced by immunoSEQ multiplex PCR; TCRdb stores in-frame clones only, minus some. The data hold 55,000 to 75,000 clones, with roughly three quarters observed a single time. The germline V gene encodes CDR1 SGHNT and CDR2 YENEEA. The CDR3 has 17 amino acids. V lost 1 base, J lost 8 bases, and 11 bases stayed unmatched. The genes are TRBV11-3 and TRBJ2-1, with 10 bases identical to TRBD2. The clonotype comes from a person aged 40-85 years with oral cavity squamous cell carcinoma. This specimen was PBMCs, taken before nivolumab (anti-PD-1) treatment. CDR3 in DNA: TGTGCCAGCAGCTTAGGCCTAGCGGGGGACCGGGGGGATGAGCAGTTCTTC. This gives the protein CASSLGLAGDRGDEQFF.